The 23 T cell receptor beta chains listed next were all sequenced from one sample in a study of T cells after yellow fever vaccination. TCRdb called the 5' RACE reads again in MiXCR, with one record for every CDR3 protein. The sample lists 250,000 to 350,000 distinct CDR3 sequences; 3.5% to 5% were seen once. This sample comprised PBMCs, obtained 15 days after the yellow fever booster vaccination. Every receptor here comes from a man aged 18 to 30 who received the YFV17D yellow fever vaccine.

This clonotype was detected many times. This chain links TRBV6-2 or TRBV6-3 with TRBJ2-4; the D gene could be TRBD1 or TRBD2 (5 bases each). V was cut by 2 bases and J by 9 bases, with 14 bases left in between. This CDR3 is built from 14 residues. CDR1 MNHEY and CDR2 SVGEGT come from the germline V gene. In DNA, the CDR3 is TGTGCCAGCAGTTACCGCCCAGGGAGCGGCATTCAGTACTTC. This encodes CASSYRPGSGIQYF.

This clonotype was seen a single time. This chain uses TRBV11-1 with TRBJ2-2; perhaps TRBD2 as D (6 bases). Trimming took off 7 bases at V and 5 bases at J, with 17 bases between the two ends. This CDR3 spans 15 amino acids. Germline V gives CDR1 SGHAT, CDR2 FQDESV (reference sequence). CDR3 amino acids: CASTIAATGTGELFF. The CDR3 DNA is TGTGCCAGCACGATAGCGGCTACGGGTACCGGGGAGCTGTTTTTT. Full variable domain (rest looked up from reference TRBV11-1 and TRBJ2-2): EAEVAQSPRYKITEKSQAVAFWCDPISGHATLYWYRQILGQGPELLVQFQDESVVDDSQLPKDRFSAERLKGVDSTLKIQPAELGDSAMYLCASTIAATGTGELFFGEGSRLTVL.

This clonotype was seen many times. The genes are TRBV6-4 and TRBJ2-3, with D tentatively TRBD1 or TRBD2 (7 bases each). Trimming stripped 4 bases from V and 3 bases from J, with 14 bases between. Germline loops: CDR1 MRHNA, CDR2 SNTAGT. The CDR3 sequence is 15 residues long. CDR3 sequence reads: CASSARGGSTDTQYF. CDR3 coding DNA: TGTGCCAGCAGTGCCAGGGGGGGCTCGACAGATACGCAGTATTTT.

This clonotype was detected many times. The rearrangement uses TRBV4-3 and TRBJ1-2; a possible D gene is TRBD1 (5 bases). Trimming left V 4 bases short and J 4 bases short, with 13 bases between. In germline, CDR1 is LGHNA, CDR2 YSLEER. The CDR3 runs 14 residues. The CDR3: CASSRLDRGYGYTF. CDR3 nucleotides: TGCGCCAGCAGCCGGCTCGATAGGGGCTATGGCTACACCTTC.

This clonotype was seen at least ten times. V and J are TRBV18 and TRBJ2-2; D is unresolved. Germline values: CDR1 KGHSH, CDR2 LQKENI. The germline V and J ends were trimmed by 1 base and 2 bases, with 11 bases remaining between them. The CDR3 spans 16 residues. This CDR3 is CASSPRWAANTGELFF. For the CDR3, the DNA is TGTGCCAGCTCACCACGCTGGGCAGCAAACACCGGGGAGCTGTTTTTT.

This rearrangement joins TRBV12-3 or TRBV12-4 to TRBJ2-3; D gene unclear. The CDR3 consists of 13 residues. Trimming cost V 5 bases and J 2 bases, with 8 bases left between them. The CDR3 DNA reads TGTGCCAGCAGTCCTGCGGTCACAGATACGCAGTATTTT. Protein sequence: CASSPAVTDTQYF.

This clonotype was counted only a few times. V and J are TRBV20-1 and TRBJ1-3, with D uncertain. The CDR3 totals 13 residues. Trimming took off 5 bases at V and 2 bases at J, with 10 bases between the two ends. Germline V lookup: CDR1 DFQATT, CDR2 SNEGSKA (reference sequence). DNA for the CDR3: TGCAGTGCTCCAGGAGCGGCTGGAAACACCATATATTTT. The encoded protein is CSAPGAAGNTIYF.

This clonotype was seen many times. The chain joins TRBV29-1 to TRBJ2-2; D is tentatively TRBD1 or TRBD2 (5 bases each). V gave up 6 bases and J gave up 3 bases, with 14 bases separating them. CDR1 SQVTM and CDR2 ANQGSEA come from the germline V gene. This CDR3 is 14 amino acids long. This CDR3 is CSVEGTRDTGELFF. CDR3 nucleotides: TGCAGCGTCGAGGGGACCAGGGACACCGGGGAGCTGTTTTTT.

CDR3 sequence reads: CASSQFRDQETQYF. The CDR3 region has the DNA TGTGCCAGCAGCCAATTCAGGGACCAAGAGACCCAGTACTTC. This chain links TRBV3-1 with TRBJ2-5, with a possible D match to TRBD1 (5 bases). Per the germline V gene, CDR1 is LGHDT and CDR2 is YNNKEL (reference sequence). This CDR3 has 14 amino acids. Trimming shortened V by 2 bases and J by 0 bases, and 7 bases separated the two germline ends.

This clonotype was recorded a few times. The rearrangement uses TRBV12-3 or TRBV12-4 and TRBJ1-1; D may be TRBD1 (5 bases). V lost 1 base and J lost 6, with 15 bases in between. CDR3 length equals 15 residues. The CDR3, as DNA: TGTGCCAGCAGTTTAGGGGACTTACAGAGATCTGAAGCTTTCTTT. It is translated as CASSLGDLQRSEAFF.

This clonotype was counted many times. The chain joins TRBV6-6 to TRBJ2-1; 8 bases map to TRBD1. V shed 6 bases, J shed 8 bases, and the junction held 9 bases outside the gene matches. CDR3 length: 14 residues. Germline V gene lookup returns CDR1 MNHNY and CDR2 SVGAGI (reference sequence). This CDR3 is CASRSRTGFDEQFF. The CDR3 region has the DNA TGTGCCAGCAGATCTCGGACAGGGTTTGATGAGCAGTTCTTC.

This clonotype showed up many times. The gene calls are TRBV7-2 and TRBJ1-6; TRBD1 is a possible D gene (5 bases). The CDR3 runs 16 residues. Per germline, CDR1 SGHTA and CDR2 FQGNSA. Between the trimmed V and J ends, which lost 5 bases and 14 bases, there was a span of 25 bases. DNA for the CDR3: TGTGCCAGCAGCCTAGGGACGGACCCGGGTTTCTCGACCCTCCACTTT. The encoded protein is CASSLGTDPGFSTLHF.

This clonotype was seen a handful of times. The J gene is TRBJ2-7, the V gene TRBV6-2 or TRBV6-3, with 12 bases fitting TRBD2. The germline CDR1 and CDR2 sequences are MNHEY and SVGEGT. The ends lost 11 bases at V and 5 bases at J; junction bases unmatched: 7. The CDR3 is 13 amino acids. The CDR3 region has the DNA TGTGCCCATGCCGGGACTAGCGGGCACGAGCAGTACTTC. Protein sequence: CAHAGTSGHEQYF.

The rearrangement joins TRBV20-1 to TRBJ2-4; D is possibly TRBD2 (5 bases). The CDR3 runs 17 residues. The V gene's germline CDR1 is DFQATT and CDR2 SNEGSKA (reference sequence). The V gene lost 5 bases and the J gene lost 0 bases, with 20 bases spanning the gap. CDR3 sequence (DNA): TGCAGTGCTCGTCCCGCCGAGGGTCAAATAGCCAAAAACATTCAGTACTTC. It yields the protein CSARPAEGQIAKNIQYF.

This clonotype was seen at least ten times. The chain employs TRBV6-5 and TRBJ2-3, with TRBD2 matching 9 bases. Germline V gene lookup returns CDR1 MNHEY and CDR2 SVGAGI. After removal of 4 bases from V and 2 bases from J, the junction contained 4 bases not matched to a gene. This CDR3 is 15 amino acids long. The CDR3 nucleotides are TGTGCCAGCAGTTCAGGCGGGGGGGCCACAGATACGCAGTATTTT. Translating it yields CASSSGGGATDTQYF.

This clonotype was found many times. V usage is TRBV6-2 or TRBV6-3 and J usage is TRBJ2-5, with TRBD1 matching 8 bases. Trimming cost V 2 bases and J 4 bases; bases outside gene matches: 9. CDR1 and CDR2 from the germline V gene are MNHEY and SVGEGT. The CDR3 is made up of 16 amino acids. The CDR3 bases are TGTGCCAGCAGTTACGCCGGGCAGGGGGCCAGAGAGACCCAGTACTTC. It encodes CASSYAGQGARETQYF.

This clonotype was found many times. The J gene is TRBJ2-4, the V gene TRBV12-3 or TRBV12-4; D might be TRBD1 (5 bases). The CDR3 has 14 amino acids. Between the trimmed V and J ends, which lost 1 base and 4 bases, there was a span of 8 bases. The chain's CDR3 is CASSLEDRKNIQYF. CDR3 DNA sequence: TGTGCCAGCAGTTTAGAAGACAGAAAAAACATTCAGTACTTC.

The sample holds a few counts of this clonotype. This CDR3 reads CASAGGGGTDTQYF. In nucleotides, the CDR3 is TGTGCCAGCGCGGGAGGGGGGGGCACAGATACGCAGTATTTT. This chain uses TRBV7-8 with TRBJ2-3; TRBD2 agrees at 9 bases. This CDR3 is built from 14 residues. V shed 8 bases, J shed 1 base, and the junction held 4 bases outside the gene matches. CDR1 is SGHVS, CDR2 FQNEAQ, per germline.

This clonotype was detected many times. The CDR3 loop reads CASSGSQGANTEAFF. CDR3 coding DNA: TGTGCCAGCAGCGGCTCACAGGGGGCGAACACTGAAGCTTTCTTT. The V gene is TRBV6-5, the J gene TRBJ1-1, with 9 bases matching TRBD1. The CDR3 totals 15 residues. The trim removed 6 bases at V and 1 base at J, leaving 6 bases unmatched. Germline CDR1 and CDR2: MNHEY and SVGAGI.

This clonotype has ten or more counts. The rearrangement joins TRBV12-3 or TRBV12-4 to TRBJ2-2; no firm D call. V was pared by 7 bases and J by 6 bases, with 3 bases between. The CDR3 has 10 residues. Written as DNA, the CDR3 is TGTGCCAGCAAGTCCGGGGAGCTGTTTTTT. Translation gives CASKSGELFF.

This clonotype was observed at least ten times. One end of the junction varies from germline; a read error may be responsible. The gene calls are TRBV12-3 or TRBV12-4 and TRBJ1-5; D unresolved. The CDR3 extends over 13 amino acids. CDR3 sequence reads: CASSFGSNQPQHF. The DNA of the CDR3 is TGCGCCAGCAGCTTTGGGAGCAATCAGCCCCAGCATTTT.

This clonotype was recorded at least ten times. The V and J genes are TRBV7-3 and TRBJ2-2; the D gene could be TRBD1 or TRBD2 (6 bases each). The CDR3 is made up of 13 amino acids. Germline CDR1 SGHTA, CDR2 FQGTGA. Deletions cut 4 bases from V and 9 bases from J, with 12 bases between. The CDR3 sequence: CASSSRGARELFF. In DNA, the CDR3 is TGTGCCAGCAGCTCGAGGGGGGCGAGGGAGCTGTTTTTT.

In this sample, this clonotype turned up many times. The rearrangement joins TRBV7-2 to TRBJ2-5; D gene uncertain. V lost 3 bases, J lost 4 bases, and 18 bases lay in between. The CDR3 has 16 residues. Germline V gene data show CDR1 as SGHTA and CDR2 as FQGNSA. The CDR3 loop is CASSFQTGFPPETQYF. The CDR3 coding sequence is TGTGCCAGCAGCTTCCAGACGGGCTTTCCCCCAGAGACCCAGTACTTC.